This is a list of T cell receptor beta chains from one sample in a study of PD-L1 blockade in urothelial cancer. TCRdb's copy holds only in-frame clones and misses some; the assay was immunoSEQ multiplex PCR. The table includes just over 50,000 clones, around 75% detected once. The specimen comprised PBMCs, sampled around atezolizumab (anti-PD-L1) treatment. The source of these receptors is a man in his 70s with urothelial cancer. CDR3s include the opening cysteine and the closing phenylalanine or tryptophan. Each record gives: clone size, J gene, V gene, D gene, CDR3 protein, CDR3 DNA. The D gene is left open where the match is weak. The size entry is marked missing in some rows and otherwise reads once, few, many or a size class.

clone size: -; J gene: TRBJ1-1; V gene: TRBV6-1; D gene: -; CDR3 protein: CASSEVGEVEAFF; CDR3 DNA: TGTGCCAGCAGTGAAGTGGGGGAGGTTGAAGCTTTCTTT
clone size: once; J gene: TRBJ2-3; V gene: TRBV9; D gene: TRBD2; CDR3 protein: CASSPRTSLTDTQYF; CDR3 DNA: TGTGCCAGCAGCCCCCGGACTAGCTTGACAGATACGCAGTATTTT
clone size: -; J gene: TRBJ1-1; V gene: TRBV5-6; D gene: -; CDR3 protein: CASSLAGNTEAFF; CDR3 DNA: TGTGCCAGCAGCTTGGCAGGGAACACTGAAGCTTTCTTT
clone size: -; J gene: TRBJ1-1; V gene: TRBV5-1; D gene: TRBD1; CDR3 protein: CASSSGTGRTEAFF; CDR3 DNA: TGCGCCAGCAGCTCAGGGACAGGGAGAACTGAAGCTTTCTTT
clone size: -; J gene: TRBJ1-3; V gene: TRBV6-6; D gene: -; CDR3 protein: CASSEVKGGHTIYF; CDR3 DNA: TGTGCCAGCAGCGAGGTTAAAGGGGGTCACACCATATATTTT
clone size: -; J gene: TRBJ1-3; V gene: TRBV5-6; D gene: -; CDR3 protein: CASSLGGILGNTIYF; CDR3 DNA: TGTGCCAGCAGCTTGGGAGGGATACTGGGAAACACCATATATTTT
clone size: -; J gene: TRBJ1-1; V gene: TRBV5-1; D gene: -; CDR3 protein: CASSFGRENTEAFF; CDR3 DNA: TGCGCCAGCAGCTTCGGTCGGGAGAACACTGAAGCTTTCTTT
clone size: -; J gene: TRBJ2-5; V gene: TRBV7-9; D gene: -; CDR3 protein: CASSLLQGGETQYF; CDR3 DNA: TGTGCCAGCAGCTTACTACAGGGCGGAGAGACCCAGTACTTC
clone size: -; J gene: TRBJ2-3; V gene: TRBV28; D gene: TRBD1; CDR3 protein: CASSLGQVDTDTQYF; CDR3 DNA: TGTGCCAGCAGTTTAGGACAGGTCGACACAGATACGCAGTATTTT
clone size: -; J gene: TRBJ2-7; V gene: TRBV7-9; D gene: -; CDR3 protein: CASSLNGVEQYF; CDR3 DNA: TGTGCCAGCAGCTTAAACGGGGTCGAGCAGTACTTC
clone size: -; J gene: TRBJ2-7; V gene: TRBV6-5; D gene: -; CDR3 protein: CASSRQSSYEQYF; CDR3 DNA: TGTGCCAGCAGTCGACAGTCCTCCTACGAGCAGTACTTC
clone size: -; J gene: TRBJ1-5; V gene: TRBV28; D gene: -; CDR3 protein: CASSLTVSNQPQHF; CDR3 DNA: TGTGCCAGCAGTTTGACAGTTAGCAATCAGCCCCAGCATTTT
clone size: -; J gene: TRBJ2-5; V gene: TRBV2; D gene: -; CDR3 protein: CATSPTGVVKTQYF; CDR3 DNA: TGTGCCACAAGTCCCACGGGGGTAGTGAAGACCCAGTACTTC
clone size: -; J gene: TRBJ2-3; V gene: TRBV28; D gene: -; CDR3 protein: CASSDVGGLVQYF; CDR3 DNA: TGTGCCAGCAGTGACGTGGGGGGACTGGTGCAGTATTTT
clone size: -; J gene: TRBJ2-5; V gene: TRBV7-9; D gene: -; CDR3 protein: CASSLDRALETQYF; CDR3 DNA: TGTGCCAGCAGCTTAGACAGGGCTTTGGAGACCCAGTACTTC
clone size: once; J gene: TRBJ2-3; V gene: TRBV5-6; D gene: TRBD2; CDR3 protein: CASSPGGGLRSTDTQYF; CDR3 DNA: TGTGCCAGCAGCCCGGGCGGGGGGCTGCGGAGCACAGATACGCAGTATTTT